Presented here are 17 T cell receptor beta chains from one specimen sequenced in a study of patients and donors after allogeneic stem cell transplantation. TCRdb fed the RT-PCR reads into MiXCR, producing one record per CDR3 protein. The sample includes approximately 410,000 distinct CDR3 sequences, under 20% seen only once; the top ten take 7.2%. Sequenced sample: blood, either unsorted or a sorted T cell fraction (not recorded which). The receptors come from a human donor who was either an allogeneic HSCT recipient or a stem cell or donor lymphocyte infusion donor (not recorded which). It is not recorded whose cells these are; they may come from a transplant donor.

This chain links TRBV7-9 with TRBJ2-7, with D hard to call. Trimming cost V 9 bases and J 0 bases, with 24 bases left between them. The V gene's germline CDR1 is SEHNR and CDR2 FQNEAQ (reference sequence). The CDR3 extends over 17 amino acids. The CDR3 here is CASTGPTGAALSYEQYF. The CDR3 region has the DNA TGTGCCAGTACCGGACCCACGGGCGCAGCTCTCTCCTACGAGCAGTACTTC.

This clonotype was observed a few times. This chain connects TRBV5-5 to TRBJ1-5; no definite D call. Trimming pared 4 bases from V and 7 bases from J, leaving 15 bases between. CDR1 and CDR2 (germline): SGHKS, YYEKEE (reference sequence). This CDR3 spans 14 amino acids. The CDR3 region has the DNA TGTGCCAGCAGCGTGTTCGCGGAATCACAGCCCCAGCATTTT. Translating gives CASSVFAESQPQHF.

This rearrangement joins TRBV4-3 to TRBJ1-1, with D possibly matching TRBD1 (6 bases). This CDR3 contains 13 residues. Trimming shortened V by 0 bases and J by 10 bases, and 12 bases separated the two germline ends. Germline-derived CDR1 and CDR2 are LGHNA and YSLEER. CDR3 amino acids: CASSQDQGTPAFF. The CDR3 DNA reads TGCGCCAGCAGCCAAGATCAGGGGACCCCAGCTTTCTTT.

The chain joins TRBV20-1 to TRBJ2-3; TRBD2 matches 13 bases. Looked up from germline, CDR1 is DFQATT and CDR2 is SNEGSKA (reference sequence). With 6 bases clipped from V and 1 base from J, the junction kept 13 bases outside the gene matches. The CDR3 is made up of 18 amino acids. CDR3 residues: CSAYKTSGGAVGTDTQYF. CDR3 in DNA: TGCAGTGCCTATAAAACTAGCGGGGGGGCTGTAGGCACAGATACGCAGTATTTT.

A few counts support this clonotype. The genes are TRBV4-2 and TRBJ2-1; 9 positions agree with TRBD1. Germline CDR1 and CDR2: LGHNA and YNFKEQ. The CDR3 runs 17 residues. The V gene end was trimmed by 4 bases and the J gene end by 5 bases; junction bases not matched to a gene: 12. The CDR3 nucleotides are TGTGCCAGCAGCCCAGGGCGACCGGGACAGGGAAACAATGAGCAGTTCTTC. Translation gives CASSPGRPGQGNNEQFF.

The CDR3 spells CASTGDYYEQYF. CDR3 DNA sequence: TGTGCCAGCACGGGAGACTACTACGAGCAGTACTTC. This chain joins TRBV25-1 and TRBJ2-7; TRBD2 is a possible D gene (6 bases). The germline CDR1 and CDR2 sequences are MGHDK and SYGVNS. V shed 7 bases and J shed 3 bases, with 10 bases lying between them. The length of the CDR3 is 12 residues.

In this sample, this clonotype turned up many times. This chain links TRBV12-3 or TRBV12-4 with TRBJ1-5, with D possibly matching TRBD1 (5 bases). The CDR3 length is 18 residues. Trimming took 5 bases from V and 2 from J, leaving 22 bases between them. The CDR3 here is CASSTPGLGDFGNQPQHF. CDR3 coding DNA: TGTGCCAGCAGTACCCCGGGATTAGGGGATTTTGGCAATCAGCCCCAGCATTTT.

This clonotype has more than one count but fewer than ten. This sequence joins TRBV9 and TRBJ2-2; 9 bases fit TRBD2. The trim removed 0 bases at V and 5 bases at J, leaving 8 bases unmatched. The CDR3 runs to 17 residues. Germline-derived CDR1 and CDR2 are SGDLS and YYNGEE. CDR3 sequence (DNA): TGTGCCAGCAGCGTAGTAGTTAGCGGGAGCCGGACCGGGGAGCTGTTTTTT. It yields the protein CASSVVVSGSRTGELFF.

This clonotype was detected a few times. The chain links TRBV12-3 or TRBV12-4 to TRBJ1-5; unclear D gene. The CDR3 is 13 amino acids. V shed 11 bases and J shed 3 bases, with 14 bases lying between them. The CDR3 loop is CASGRRINQPQHF. Written as DNA, the CDR3 is TGTGCCTCCGGACGGAGAATCAATCAGCCCCAGCATTTT.

This clonotype was detected a few times. CDR3 residues: CSARSDRNQPQHF. Written as DNA, the CDR3 is TGCAGTGCTAGATCAGACAGGAATCAGCCCCAGCATTTT. The rearrangement joins TRBV20-1 to TRBJ1-5; a possible D gene is TRBD1 (6 bases). With 2 bases removed from V and 4 bases from J, the gap between germline ends came to 9 bases. The CDR3 sequence is 13 residues long. Looked up from germline, CDR1 is DFQATT and CDR2 is SNEGSKA (reference sequence).

This clonotype was seen a few times. The chain has TRBV12-3 or TRBV12-4 and TRBJ2-1, with TRBD2 identical over 7 bases. CDR3 size: 13 residues. Trimming cost V 4 bases and J 6 bases; bases outside gene matches: 3. In DNA form, the CDR3 reads TGTGCCAGCAGTTCGCGGGAGTTCAATGAGCAGTTCTTC. This gives the protein CASSSREFNEQFF.

The gene calls are TRBV4-1 and TRBJ2-7; the D gene is possibly TRBD2 (6 bases). Trimming removed 0 bases at V and 3 bases at J, with 12 bases between. This CDR3 has 15 residues. Per germline, CDR1 MGHRA and CDR2 YSYEKL. The CDR3: CASSQEIAGNYEQYF. DNA for the CDR3: TGCGCCAGCAGCCAAGAAATTGCGGGGAACTACGAGCAGTACTTC.

This clonotype was recorded a few times. This sequence joins TRBV27 and TRBJ1-4, with TRBD1 matching over 8 bases. With V trimmed by 4 bases and J by 7 bases, 8 bases remained unmatched. The CDR3 is 15 amino acids. The V gene's germline CDR1 is MNHEY and CDR2 SMNVEV (reference sequence). CDR3: CASSSYGQGGEKLFF. For the CDR3, the DNA is TGTGCCAGCAGTTCCTACGGACAGGGAGGTGAAAAACTGTTTTTT.

This clonotype was seen a single time. The chain combines TRBV9 with TRBJ2-5; TRBD2 is a possible D gene (5 bases). CDR1 SGDLS and CDR2 YYNGEE come from the germline V gene. This CDR3 has 16 amino acids. The V end lost 4 bases, the J end lost 2 bases, and 18 bases lay between the germline ends. The CDR3 here is CASSPGSEGRQETQYF. Here the CDR3 DNA reads TGTGCCAGCAGCCCAGGTAGCGAGGGCAGACAAGAGACCCAGTACTTC.

The gene calls are TRBV6-5 and TRBJ1-2; 7 bases line up with TRBD1. Looked up from germline, CDR1 is MNHEY and CDR2 is SVGAGI. The J segment lost 4 bases and the V segment lost 0 bases, leaving 5 bases of the junction unmatched. The CDR3 loop spans 15 amino acids. CDR3 amino acids: CASSYSTGDPYGYTF. DNA of the CDR3: TGTGCCAGCAGTTACTCTACAGGGGACCCCTATGGCTACACCTTC.

V usage is TRBV15 and J usage is TRBJ2-3; 7 bases map to TRBD2. Trimming at V came to 8 bases and at J to 0 bases, leaving 5 bases not matched to a gene. Germline V gene data show CDR1 as LNHNV and CDR2 as YYDKDF (reference sequence). The CDR3 totals 14 residues. CDR3 in DNA: TGTGCCACCTCTACGGGGGGAAGCACAGATACGCAGTATTTT. It is translated as CATSTGGSTDTQYF.

This clonotype was counted a few times. V usage is TRBV3-1 and J usage is TRBJ2-5, with D perhaps TRBD2 (6 bases). This CDR3 is built from 14 residues. With 7 bases removed from V and 5 bases from J, the gap between germline ends came to 17 bases. The germline CDR1 and CDR2 sequences are LGHDT and YNNKEL (reference sequence). The chain's CDR3 is CASTKGPSGETQYF. CDR3 DNA sequence: TGTGCCAGCACCAAAGGACCAAGCGGGGAGACCCAGTACTTC.